This T cell receptor (beta chain) originates from a study of blood T cell repertoires in COVID-19 (dated by TCRdb to 2020 to 2021). At the level of the whole study: Samples covering the acute and convalescent phases of COVID-19 were provided by collaborators in the United States, Italy and Spain. Subjects who had been exposed to COVID-19, were actively infected with it, or had recovered from it provided the deeply sampled blood TCRbeta repertoires that made up the dataset. The material from the prospective study consisted of cDNA or gDNA derived from T cells, B-cell-depleted T cells, or PBMCs. Samples came from the ongoing ImmuneRACE study (first 160 participants) plus 1,254 subjects from 6 global collaborators. Sample metadata almost always included a de-identified subject ID, COVID-19 status, age in years and sex. The repertoires were released in a freely available public database meant as a resource for research on the immune response to SARS-CoV-2. Where available, HLA class I and class II types were taken from metadata supplied by the sample provider and were not determined by assay-based typing. Summary of the overall study and its limitations: The quantity of clinical and demographic metadata differed by source and by participant and was supplied without curation.

On this clone itself: The antigen it binds to is not known. The sample holds no much larger clone one base away, and base qualities are not on file.

The germline V gene (reference sequence) provides CDR1 GTSNPN and CDR2 SVGIG. The CDR3 starts with the cysteine, ends with the phenylalanine, and has 14 residues. The retained sequence is limited to the CDR3, 42 bases, with the frame set at the first base. V is pared back by 3 bases and J by 1 base, with 9 bases lying between the germline termini. The immunoSEQ Assay, a bias-controlled multiplex PCR, was used to amplify TCRbeta CDR3 regions from genomic DNA. In the authors' own workflow: The number of nucleated cells in each sample was estimated by amplification of reference gene primers within the assay. To quantify the absolute abundance of each unique TCRbeta CDR3 rearrangement, sequence reads were collapsed and filtered. For each sample, productive Simpson clonality was calculated as the square root of Simpson's diversity index over productive rearrangements. Sourced from immuneACCESS, this table was stored by TCRdb with only in-frame sequences that have V and J called. A share of the clones is absent; for the studies checked, an unresolved V gene accounts for under half, and the remainder has no known explanation. V and J calls and clone size are those listed in that table; D and trimming were worked out from the DNA. The sample includes approximately 220,000 clones, with roughly 80% observed a single time. The ten largest clonotypes hold 4.7% of the sample.

The collaborating institutions used their own protocols to collect whole blood in K2EDTA tubes. For TCRbeta analysis, collaborators shipped samples in one of three forms: frozen whole blood, isolated PBMCs, or DNA extracted from either of those sample types. The sample consisted of peripheral blood. This TCR derives from a woman aged 70-85 years with acute or convalescent COVID-19. The V and J segments used are TRBV30 and TRBJ2-2, with an unclear D gene assignment. The nucleotide sequence reads TGTGCCTGGAGACGTAACTGGAACACCGGGGAGCTGTTTTTT. This codes for CAWRRNWNTGELFF.